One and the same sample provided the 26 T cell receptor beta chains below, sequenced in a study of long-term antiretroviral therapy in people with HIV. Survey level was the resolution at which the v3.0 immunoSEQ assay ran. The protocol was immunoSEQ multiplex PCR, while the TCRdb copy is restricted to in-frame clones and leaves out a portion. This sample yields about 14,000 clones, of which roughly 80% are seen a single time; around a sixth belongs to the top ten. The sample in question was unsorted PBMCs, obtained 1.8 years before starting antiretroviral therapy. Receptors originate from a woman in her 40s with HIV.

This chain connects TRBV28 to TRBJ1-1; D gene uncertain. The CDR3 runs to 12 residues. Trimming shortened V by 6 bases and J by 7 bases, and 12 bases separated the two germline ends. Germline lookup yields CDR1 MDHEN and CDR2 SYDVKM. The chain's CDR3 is CASSSGLGEAFF. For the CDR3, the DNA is TGTGCCAGCAGCTCAGGCCTAGGTGAAGCTTTCTTT.

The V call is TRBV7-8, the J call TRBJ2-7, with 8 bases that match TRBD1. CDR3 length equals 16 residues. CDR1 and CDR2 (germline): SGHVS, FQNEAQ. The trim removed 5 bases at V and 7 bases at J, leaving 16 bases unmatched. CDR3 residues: CASSPGVIQGAFEQYF. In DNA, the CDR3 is TGTGCCAGCAGCCCCGGGGTAATTCAGGGGGCGTTTGAGCAGTACTTC.

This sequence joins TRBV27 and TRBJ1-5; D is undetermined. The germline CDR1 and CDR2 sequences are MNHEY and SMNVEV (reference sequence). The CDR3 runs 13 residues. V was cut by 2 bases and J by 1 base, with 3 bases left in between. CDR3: CASSLTSNQPQHF. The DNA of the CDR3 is TGTGCCAGCAGTTTAACAAGCAATCAGCCCCAGCATTTT.

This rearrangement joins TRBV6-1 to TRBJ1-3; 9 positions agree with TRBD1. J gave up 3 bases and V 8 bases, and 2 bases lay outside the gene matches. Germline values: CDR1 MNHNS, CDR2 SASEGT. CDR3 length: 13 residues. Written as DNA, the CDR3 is TGTGCCAGCGGGACAGGGTTTGGAAACACCATATATTTT. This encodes CASGTGFGNTIYF.

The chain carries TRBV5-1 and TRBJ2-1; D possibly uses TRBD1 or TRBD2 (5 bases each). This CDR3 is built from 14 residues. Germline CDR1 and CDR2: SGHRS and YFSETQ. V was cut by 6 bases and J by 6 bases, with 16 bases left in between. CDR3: CASTPGRVRNEQFF. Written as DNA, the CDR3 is TGCGCCAGCACTCCGGGACGAGTGCGCAATGAGCAGTTCTTC.

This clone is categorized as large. CDR3 sequence: CASNTGDVSYNEQFF. The CDR3 nucleotides are TGTGCCAGCAACACGGGGGATGTGTCCTACAATGAGCAGTTCTTC. This chain uses TRBV7-9 with TRBJ2-1; perhaps TRBD2 as D (6 bases). The CDR3 length is 15 residues. V was clipped by 7 bases and J by 1 base, with 14 bases between them. Germline V lookup: CDR1 SEHNR, CDR2 FQNEAQ (reference sequence). Filled out from reference TRBV7-9 and TRBJ2-1, the complete variable domain reads DTGVSQNPRHKITKRGQNVTFRCDPISEHNRLYWYRQTLGQGPEFLTYFQNEAQLEKSRLLSDRFSAERPKGSFSTLEIQRTEQGDSAMYLCASNTGDVSYNEQFFGPGTRLTVL.

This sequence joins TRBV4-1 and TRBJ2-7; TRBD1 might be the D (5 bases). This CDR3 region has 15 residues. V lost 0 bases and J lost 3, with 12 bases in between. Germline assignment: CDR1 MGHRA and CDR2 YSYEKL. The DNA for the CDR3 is TGCGCCAGCAGCCAAGATTCCCAAACAGGCTACGAGCAGTACTTC. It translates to CASSQDSQTGYEQYF.

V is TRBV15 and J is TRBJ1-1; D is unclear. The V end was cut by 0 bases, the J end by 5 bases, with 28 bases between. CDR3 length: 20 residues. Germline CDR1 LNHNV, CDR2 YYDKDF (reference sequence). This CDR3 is CATSRDRAGGGPISVTEAFF. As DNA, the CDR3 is TGTGCCACCAGCAGAGATCGGGCAGGTGGCGGACCAATAAGCGTAACTGAAGCTTTCTTT.

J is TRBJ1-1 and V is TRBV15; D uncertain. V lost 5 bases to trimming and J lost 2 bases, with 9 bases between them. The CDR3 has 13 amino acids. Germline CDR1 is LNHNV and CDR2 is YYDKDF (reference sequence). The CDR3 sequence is CATSLLGNTEAFF. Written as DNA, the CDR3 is TGTGCCACCAGCCTCCTCGGTAACACTGAAGCTTTCTTT. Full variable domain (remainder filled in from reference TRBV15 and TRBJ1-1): DAMVIQNPRYQVTQFGKPVTLSCSQTLNHNVMYWYQQKSSQAPKLLFHYYDKDFNNEADTPDNFQSRRPNTSFCFLDIRSPGLGDTAMYLCATSLLGNTEAFFGQGTRLTVV.

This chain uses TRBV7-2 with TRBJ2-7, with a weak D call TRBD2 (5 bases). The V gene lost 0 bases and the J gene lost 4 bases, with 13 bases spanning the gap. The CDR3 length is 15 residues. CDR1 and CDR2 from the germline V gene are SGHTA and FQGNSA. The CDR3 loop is CASSLAPDSRYEQYF. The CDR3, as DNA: TGTGCCAGCAGCTTAGCGCCGGACTCCCGGTACGAGCAGTACTTC.

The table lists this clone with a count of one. CDR3 DNA sequence: TGCGCCAGCAGCTTGGGACAGGGATCCTACGAGCAGTACTTC. Amino acid sequence: CASSLGQGSYEQYF. The V gene is TRBV5-1, the J gene TRBJ2-7; the match to TRBD1 covers 7 bases. The CDR3 runs to 14 residues. Germline V gene lookup returns CDR1 SGHRS and CDR2 YFSETQ. J was trimmed by 1 base and V by 0 bases; bases with no gene match: 1.

In nucleotides, the CDR3 is TGTGCCAGCTCACCCGACAGGCTCTACGAGCAGTACTTC. It codes for CASSPDRLYEQYF. V is TRBV18 and J is TRBJ2-7, with D perhaps matching TRBD1 (6 bases). Trimming removed 3 bases from V and 3 bases from J, with 9 bases in between. The CDR3 spans 13 residues. Germline V gene lookup returns CDR1 KGHSH and CDR2 LQKENI.

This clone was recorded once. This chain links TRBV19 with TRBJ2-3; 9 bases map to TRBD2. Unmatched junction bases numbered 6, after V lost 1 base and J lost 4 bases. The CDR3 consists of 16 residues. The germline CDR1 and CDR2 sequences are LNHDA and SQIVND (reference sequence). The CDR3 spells CASSIGGRASADTQYF. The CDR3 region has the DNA TGTGCCAGTAGTATAGGCGGGAGGGCCTCAGCAGATACGCAGTATTTT.

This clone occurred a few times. In nucleotides, the CDR3 is TGCGCCAGCAGCCAGGGTCGAGGGAGCTACGAGCAGTACTTC. Residues: CASSQGRGSYEQYF. The rearrangement links TRBV4-3 to TRBJ2-7; D may be TRBD2 (5 bases). With 3 bases removed from V and 3 bases from J, the gap between germline ends came to 12 bases. The CDR3 is 14 residues long. The V gene's germline CDR1 is LGHNA and CDR2 YSLEER.

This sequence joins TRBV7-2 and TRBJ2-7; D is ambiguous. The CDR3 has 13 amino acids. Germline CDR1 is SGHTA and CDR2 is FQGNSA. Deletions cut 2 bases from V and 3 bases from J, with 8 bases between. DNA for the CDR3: TGTGCCAGCAGCTTATCTTGGGGCTACGAGCAGTACTTC. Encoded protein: CASSLSWGYEQYF.

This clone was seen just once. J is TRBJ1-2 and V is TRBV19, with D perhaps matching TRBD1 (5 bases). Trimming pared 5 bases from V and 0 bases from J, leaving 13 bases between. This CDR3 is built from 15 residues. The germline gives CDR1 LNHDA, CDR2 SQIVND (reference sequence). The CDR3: CASSSTAYPNYGYTF. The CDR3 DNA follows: TGTGCCAGTAGTTCGACAGCGTACCCTAACTATGGCTACACCTTC.

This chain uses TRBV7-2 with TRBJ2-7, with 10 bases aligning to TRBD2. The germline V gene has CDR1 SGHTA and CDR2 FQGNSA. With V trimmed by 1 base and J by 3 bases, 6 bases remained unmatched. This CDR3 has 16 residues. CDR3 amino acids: CASSLGLAGDIYEQYF. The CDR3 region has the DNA TGTGCCAGCAGCTTAGGACTAGCGGGTGACATCTACGAGCAGTACTTC.

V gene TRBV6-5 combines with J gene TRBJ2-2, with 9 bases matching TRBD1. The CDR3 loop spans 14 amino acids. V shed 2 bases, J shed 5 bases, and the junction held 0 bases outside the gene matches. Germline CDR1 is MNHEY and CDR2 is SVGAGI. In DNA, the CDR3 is TGTGCCAGCAGTTACGACAGGGGGACCGGGGAGCTGTTTTTT. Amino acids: CASSYDRGTGELFF.

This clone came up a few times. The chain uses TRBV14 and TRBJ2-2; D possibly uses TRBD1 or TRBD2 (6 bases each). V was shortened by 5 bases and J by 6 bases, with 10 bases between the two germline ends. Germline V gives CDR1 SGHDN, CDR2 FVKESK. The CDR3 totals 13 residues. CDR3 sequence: CASSSGAAGELFF. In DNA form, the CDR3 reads TGTGCCAGCAGCTCGGGGGCGGCCGGGGAGCTGTTTTTT.

In DNA, the CDR3 is TGTGCCAGCAGCAAAGGACAGGGGGAAAAACTGTTTTTT. Encoded protein: CASSKGQGEKLFF. V gene TRBV5-4 combines with J gene TRBJ1-4, with 9 bases matching TRBD1. From germline, CDR1 is SGHNT and CDR2 YYREEE (reference sequence). This CDR3 has 13 amino acids. The J segment lost 8 bases and the V segment lost 4 bases, leaving 3 bases of the junction unmatched.

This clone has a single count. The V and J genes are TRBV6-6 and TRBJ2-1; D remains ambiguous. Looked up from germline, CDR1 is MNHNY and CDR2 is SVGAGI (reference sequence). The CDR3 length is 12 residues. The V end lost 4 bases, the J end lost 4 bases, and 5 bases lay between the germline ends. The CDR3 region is CASSFPYNEQFF. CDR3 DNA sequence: TGTGCCAGCAGTTTCCCATACAATGAGCAGTTCTTC.

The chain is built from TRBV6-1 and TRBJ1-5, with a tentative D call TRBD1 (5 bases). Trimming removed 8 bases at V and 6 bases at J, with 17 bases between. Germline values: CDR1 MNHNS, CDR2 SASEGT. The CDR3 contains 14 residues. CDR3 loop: CASEGGGEGQPQHF. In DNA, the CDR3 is TGTGCCAGCGAAGGTGGGGGGGAGGGTCAGCCCCAGCATTTT.

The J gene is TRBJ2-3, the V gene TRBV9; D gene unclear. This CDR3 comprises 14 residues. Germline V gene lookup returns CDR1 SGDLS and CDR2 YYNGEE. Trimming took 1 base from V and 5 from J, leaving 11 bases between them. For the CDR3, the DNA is TGTGCCAGCAGCGTACTCGTGAAAGGAGATACGCAGTATTTT. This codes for CASSVLVKGDTQYF.

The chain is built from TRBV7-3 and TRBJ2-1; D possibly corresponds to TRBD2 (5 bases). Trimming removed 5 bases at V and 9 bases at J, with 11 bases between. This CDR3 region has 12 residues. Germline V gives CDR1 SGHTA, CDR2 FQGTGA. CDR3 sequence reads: CASSPPRGEQFF. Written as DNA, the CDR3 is TGTGCCAGCAGCCCGCCTCGGGGTGAGCAGTTCTTC.

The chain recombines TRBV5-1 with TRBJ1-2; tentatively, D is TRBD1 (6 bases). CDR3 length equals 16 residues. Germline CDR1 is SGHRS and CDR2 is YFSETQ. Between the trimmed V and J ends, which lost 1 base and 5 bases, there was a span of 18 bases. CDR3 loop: CASSLNWRRRGYGYTF. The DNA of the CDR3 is TGCGCCAGCAGCTTGAATTGGCGCAGAAGGGGGTATGGCTACACCTTC.

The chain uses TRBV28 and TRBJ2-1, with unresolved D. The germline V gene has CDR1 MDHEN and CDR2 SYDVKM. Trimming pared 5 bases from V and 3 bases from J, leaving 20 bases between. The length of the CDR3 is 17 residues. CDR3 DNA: TGTGCCAGCAGTCCAACCAAACAGACATCGATCTACAATGAGCAGTTCTTC. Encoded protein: CASSPTKQTSIYNEQFF.